Below are 24 T cell receptor beta chains sequenced from a single sample in a study of cytomegalovirus exposure and HLA in healthy donors. PCR was performed using 60 Vbeta and 13 Jbeta primers. The data were produced by immunoSEQ multiplex PCR, yet TCRdb's version contains in-frame clones alone and is incomplete. The sample records about 160,000 clones, less than 85% being singletons. Sequencing was carried out using PBMCs. The receptors derive from a man aged 50 or older in good health and CMV-seropositive.

In this sample, this clone turned up a few times. The rearrangement joins TRBV5-1 to TRBJ2-5, with 8 bases aligning to TRBD1. V trimming: 0 bases; J trimming: 5 bases; junction bases outside the gene matches: 3. The CDR3 covers 14 residues. In germline, CDR1 is SGHRS, CDR2 YFSETQ. The CDR3 spells CASSLGTGSETQYF. The CDR3 region has the DNA TGCGCCAGCAGCTTGGGGACAGGGTCGGAGACCCAGTACTTC.

The gene calls are TRBV5-4 and TRBJ1-4; D may be TRBD1 (5 bases). The CDR3 contains 14 residues. Trimming pared 2 bases from V and 8 bases from J, leaving 13 bases between. Germline CDR1 is SGHNT and CDR2 is YYREEE (reference sequence). The chain's CDR3 is CASSLGGVREKLFF. The CDR3, as DNA: TGTGCCAGCAGCTTAGGAGGGGTGCGGGAAAAACTGTTTTTT.

This clone was found a few times. The chain carries TRBV9 and TRBJ2-3, with 8 bases identical to TRBD2. Trimming at V came to 4 bases and at J to 14 bases, leaving 6 bases not matched to a gene. The CDR3 consists of 11 residues. CDR1 is SGDLS, CDR2 YYNGEE, per germline. CDR3 in amino acids: CASSREGRPYF. The CDR3 DNA is TGTGCCAGCAGCCGGGAGGGAAGGCCGTATTTT. Together with reference TRBV9 and TRBJ2-3, the CDR3 gives the full variable domain: DSGVTQTPKHLITATGQRVTLRCSPRSGDLSVYWYQQSLDQGLQFLIQYYNGEERAKGNILERFSAQQFPDLHSELNLSSLELGDSALYFCASSREGRPYFGPGTRLTVL.

The CDR3 sequence is CASSSKLAGNSYEQYF. The CDR3 DNA is TGTGCCAGCAGCTCAAAACTAGCGGGAAACTCCTACGAGCAGTACTTC. The chain combines TRBV5-4 with TRBJ2-7; 10 bases align to TRBD2. Trimming removed 3 bases from V and 0 bases from J; junction bases left unmatched: 6. The CDR3 has 16 residues. Per the germline V gene, CDR1 is SGHNT and CDR2 is YYREEE (reference sequence).

This clone has just a few counts. The chain uses TRBV6-5 and TRBJ1-1; TRBD1 agrees at 9 bases. The CDR3 loop spans 14 amino acids. Germline loops: CDR1 MNHEY, CDR2 SVGAGI. After removal of 5 bases from V and 1 base from J, the junction contained 2 bases not matched to a gene. The CDR3 sequence: CASSRTGANTEAFF. The DNA for the CDR3 is TGTGCCAGCAGTAGGACAGGGGCGAACACTGAAGCTTTCTTT.

V and J are TRBV4-1 and TRBJ2-1; D not certain. From germline, CDR1 is MGHRA and CDR2 YSYEKL. The CDR3 sequence is 16 residues long. The germline V and J ends were trimmed by 4 bases and 0 bases, with 13 bases remaining between them. Here the CDR3 DNA reads TGCGCCAGCAGCCCACCTGAAGAGAGCTCCTACAATGAGCAGTTCTTC. Its protein is CASSPPEESSYNEQFF.

This clone was detected once. V usage is TRBV7-2 and J usage is TRBJ2-3, with D possibly being TRBD2 (5 bases). The germline gives CDR1 SGHTA, CDR2 FQGNSA. Between the trimmed V and J ends, which lost 3 bases and 6 bases, there was a span of 10 bases. The CDR3 contains 13 residues. The CDR3 protein is CASSFPSGDTQYF. DNA of the CDR3: TGTGCCAGCAGCTTTCCCTCGGGGGATACGCAGTATTTT.

In DNA, the CDR3 is TGTGCCAGCAACATGCAGGGTAGTAATTCACCCCTCCACTTT. This encodes CASNMQGSNSPLHF. The chain is built from TRBV7-9 and TRBJ1-6, with D possibly matching TRBD1 (5 bases). The CDR3 length is 14 residues. V was shortened by 7 bases and J by 6 bases, with 13 bases between the two germline ends. Germline CDR1 reads SEHNR; CDR2 reads FQNEAQ (reference sequence). Combining the CDR3 with reference TRBV7-9 and TRBJ1-6 gives the whole variable domain DTGVSQNPRHKITKRGQNVTFRCDPISEHNRLYWYRQTLGQGPEFLTYFQNEAQLEKSRLLSDRFSAERPKGSFSTLEIQRTEQGDSAMYLCASNMQGSNSPLHFGNGTRLTVT.

The J gene is TRBJ2-3, the V gene TRBV5-6, with 7 bases that match TRBD1. CDR1 SGHDT and CDR2 YYEEEE come from the germline V gene. This CDR3 has 14 amino acids. V dropped 3 bases and J dropped 2; count of bases not matched to a gene: 3. For the CDR3, the DNA is TGTGCCAGCAGCTCCGGGACAGTCACAGATACGCAGTATTTT. Translating gives CASSSGTVTDTQYF. Complete variable domain (other parts from reference TRBV5-6 and TRBJ2-3): DAGVTQSPTHLIKTRGQQVTLRCSPKSGHDTVSWYQQALGQGPQFIFQYYEEEERQRGNFPDRFSGHQFPNYSSELNVNALLLGDSALYLCASSSGTVTDTQYFGPGTRLTVL.

The CDR3 region has the DNA TGTGCCAGCTCACCAGGCCAGGGCCCTAATGAAAAACTGTTTTTT. Residues: CASSPGQGPNEKLFF. This chain links TRBV18 with TRBJ1-4; weak D call: TRBD1 (5 bases). There are 15 residues in the CDR3. The V end was cut by 2 bases, the J end by 3 bases, with 10 bases between. Germline V CDR1 and CDR2: KGHSH, LQKENI.

This clone was counted between two and nine times. The chain couples TRBV2 to TRBJ1-1, with TRBD1 identical over 12 bases. The germline V gene has CDR1 SNHLY and CDR2 FYNNEI. The J segment lost 0 bases and the V segment lost 6 bases, leaving 20 bases of the junction unmatched. The CDR3 extends over 21 amino acids. CDR3 amino acids: CASRVGDRGRRSPTMNTEAFF. The CDR3 bases are TGTGCCAGCAGAGTAGGGGACAGGGGGCGCAGGTCCCCTACAATGAACACTGAAGCTTTCTTT.

The chain carries TRBV4-2 and TRBJ2-1; D possibly corresponds to TRBD2 (7 bases). This CDR3 is 15 amino acids long. Germline-derived CDR1 and CDR2 are LGHNA and YNFKEQ. V lost 0 bases, J lost 6 bases, and 12 bases lay in between. Here the CDR3 reads CASSQEGGQGNEQFF. In DNA, the CDR3 is TGTGCCAGCAGCCAAGAGGGGGGGCAAGGCAATGAGCAGTTCTTC.

The rearrangement uses TRBV11-2 and TRBJ2-1; 10 nucleotides align to TRBD2. Germline V CDR1 and CDR2: SGHAT, FQNNGV. Trimming cost V 1 base and J 7 bases; bases outside gene matches: 4. The CDR3 totals 15 residues. Here the CDR3 DNA reads TGTGCCAGCAGCTTAGGGGTAGCGGGAGGAAATGAGCAGTTCTTC. Its protein product is CASSLGVAGGNEQFF.

This rearrangement joins TRBV27 to TRBJ2-7; 10 nucleotides agree with TRBD1. This CDR3 region has 16 residues. The germline V gene has CDR1 MNHEY and CDR2 SMNVEV (reference sequence). With V trimmed by 3 bases and J by 5 bases, 10 bases remained unmatched. CDR3 residues: CASSFSGTGVGNEQYF. In DNA, the CDR3 is TGTGCCAGCAGTTTCTCCGGGACAGGGGTGGGCAACGAGCAGTACTTC.

The chain employs TRBV11-2 and TRBJ2-1; the D gene is possibly TRBD2 (6 bases). Between the trimmed V and J ends, which lost 1 base and 2 bases, there was a span of 12 bases. Germline CDR1 is SGHAT and CDR2 is FQNNGV. The CDR3 spans 16 residues. CDR3 protein: CASSLVFGSTYNEQFF. CDR3 in DNA: TGTGCCAGCAGCTTAGTTTTCGGGAGCACCTACAATGAGCAGTTCTTC.

This chain joins TRBV5-1 and TRBJ2-7; D is possibly TRBD1 (6 bases). Germline CDR1 reads SGHRS; CDR2 reads YFSETQ. V lost 5 bases and J 3 bases, leaving 12 bases between the germline ends. This CDR3 is 13 amino acids long. The CDR3, as DNA: TGCGCCAGCAGTTGGACAGAACGCTACGAGCAGTACTTC. Translating it yields CASSWTERYEQYF.

V is TRBV19 and J is TRBJ2-1, with 10 positions matching TRBD2. The V gene end was trimmed by 7 bases and the J gene end by 8 bases; junction bases not matched to a gene: 17. CDR3 length: 17 amino acids. Germline assignment: CDR1 LNHDA and CDR2 SQIVND (reference sequence). The CDR3 protein is CASTSMSWTSGRDEQFF. The CDR3 DNA reads TGTGCCAGTACCTCAATGTCATGGACTAGCGGAAGGGATGAGCAGTTCTTC.

This clone was detected only a few times. The rearrangement uses TRBV14 and TRBJ2-1; 9 nucleotides agree with TRBD2. The CDR3 is made up of 16 amino acids. V lost 1 base, J lost 4 bases, and 5 bases stayed unmatched. The germline V gene encodes CDR1 SGHDN and CDR2 FVKESK. CDR3 DNA sequence: TGTGCCAGCAGCCAAGCGCGTCTAGCGGGGTACAATGAGCAGTTCTTC. Residues: CASSQARLAGYNEQFF.

This clone is a singleton in its sample. The V and J genes are TRBV7-6 and TRBJ2-5; tentatively, D is TRBD2 (5 bases). This CDR3 comprises 15 residues. Germline CDR1 SGHVS, CDR2 FNYEAQ. The V gene lost 3 bases and the J gene lost 1 base, with 12 bases spanning the gap. The CDR3 sequence: CASSFSRRIQETQYF. The CDR3 region has the DNA TGTGCCAGCAGCTTTTCCCGGAGGATCCAAGAGACCCAGTACTTC.

The chain couples TRBV2 to TRBJ2-7, with TRBD2 matching over 13 bases. This CDR3 has 14 residues. Trimming at V came to 6 bases and at J to 5 bases, leaving 4 bases not matched to a gene. Germline assignment: CDR1 SNHLY and CDR2 FYNNEI. This chain's CDR3 is CASRTSGRSDEQYF. The CDR3 nucleotides read TGTGCCAGCAGGACTAGCGGGAGGTCTGACGAGCAGTACTTC.

This clone has more than one count but fewer than ten. CDR3 in DNA: TGTGCCTGGATGGGGGGTTGGGACACTGAAGCTTTCTTT. Translation: CAWMGGWDTEAFF. The rearrangement joins TRBV30 to TRBJ1-1; maybe TRBD1 (5 bases). CDR1 and CDR2 (germline): GTSNPN, SVGIG (reference sequence). Trimming shortened V by 4 bases and J by 3 bases, and 12 bases separated the two germline ends. This CDR3 has 13 residues.

The chain links TRBV10-3 to TRBJ2-7; 13 bases agree with TRBD2. The CDR3 is made up of 16 amino acids. The germline V gene has CDR1 ENHRY and CDR2 SYGVKD. Unmatched junction bases numbered 5, after V lost 3 bases and J lost 3 bases. DNA of the CDR3: TGTGCCATCAGTGACCTACTAGCGGGAGGGGGCTACGAGCAGTACTTC. Translated, it gives CAISDLLAGGGYEQYF.

The chain recombines TRBV28 with TRBJ2-5; 10 bases match TRBD2. The J call may not be correct, given that the DNA end is closer to TRBJ2-7. Germline V gives CDR1 MDHEN, CDR2 SYDVKM. The CDR3 length is 15 residues. The CDR3 loop is CASSSSTSGRYEQYF. The CDR3 DNA is TGTGCCAGCAGTTCGTCGACTAGCGGGCGCTACGAGCAGTACTTC.

The chain joins TRBV11-2 to TRBJ2-1, with D possibly TRBD2 on 5 matching bases. The CDR3 spans 12 residues. Per the germline V gene, CDR1 is SGHAT and CDR2 is FQNNGV. Trimming removed 11 bases from V and 3 bases from J, with 11 bases in between. CDR3 amino acids: CAETTLYNEQFF. Written as DNA, the CDR3 is TGTGCCGAGACTACGCTCTACAATGAGCAGTTCTTC.